These 25 T cell receptor beta chains were sequenced from one sample in a study of T cells in Graves' hyperthyroidism and ophthalmopathy. The TCR beta CDR3 regions underwent amplification using RNA transcripts as the source. Using the HTBI primer set, a first-round RT-PCR was run on the TCR CDR3. TCRdb recomputed calls from the multiplex PCR reads with MiXCR, one row per CDR3 protein. The profile shows under 400,000 distinct CDR3 sequences, approximately 18% of them singletons. Sequenced sample: blood. The source is a middle-aged woman with Graves' ophthalmopathy.

This clonotype was recorded many times. The chain couples TRBV30 to TRBJ1-3; unclear D gene. The length of the CDR3 is 12 residues. V was clipped by 3 bases and J by 0 bases, with 3 bases between them. CDR1 and CDR2 from the germline V gene are GTSNPN and SVGIG (reference sequence). The CDR3 loop is CAWRSSGNTIYF. The DNA for the CDR3 is TGTGCCTGGAGGAGCTCTGGAAACACCATATATTTT.

This clonotype has a count of ten or more. The rearrangement uses TRBV15 and TRBJ2-7; D might be TRBD1 (5 bases). Germline loops: CDR1 LNHNV, CDR2 YYDKDF (reference sequence). CDR3 size: 16 residues. Trimming cost V 0 bases and J 4 bases, with 16 bases left between them. CDR3 nucleotides: TGTGCCACCAGCAGAGATAATATGCGGACAAGATACGAGCAGTACTTC. Translated, it gives CATSRDNMRTRYEQYF.

CDR3 nucleotide sequence: TGTGCCAGCAGACACCGCAAAGGGACAGGTCAAACCGACGCTGGAAACACCATATATTTT. Amino acids: CASRHRKGTGQTDAGNTIYF. The chain links TRBV6-2 or TRBV6-3 to TRBJ1-3, with 8 bases that match TRBD1. This CDR3 is 20 amino acids long. The V segment lost 6 bases and the J segment 2 bases; nucleotides outside the gene matches: 21. Germline V gene data show CDR1 as MNHEY and CDR2 as SVGEGT.

This clonotype was seen at least ten times. The chain joins TRBV28 to TRBJ1-2; D not certain. Germline V gene sequence: CDR1 MDHEN, CDR2 SYDVKM. The CDR3 sequence is 12 residues long. V gave up 2 bases and J gave up 7 bases, with 8 bases separating them. CDR3 in amino acids: CASSLMSTGYTF. DNA of the CDR3: TGTGCCAGCAGTTTAATGTCTACTGGCTACACCTTC.

At least ten counts were recorded for this clonotype. V and J are TRBV28 and TRBJ2-5; weak D call: TRBD2 (5 bases). This CDR3 is 15 amino acids long. The germline CDR1 and CDR2 sequences are MDHEN and SYDVKM. Trimming shortened V by 6 bases and J by 1 base, and 15 bases separated the two germline ends. CDR3 amino acids: CASSPLLEVQETQYF. The CDR3 DNA follows: TGTGCCAGCAGCCCGCTCCTGGAGGTCCAAGAGACCCAGTACTTC.

This clonotype occurred many times. This sequence joins TRBV15 and TRBJ2-3, with 13 positions matching TRBD2. Trimming at V came to 1 base and at J to 8 bases, leaving 6 bases not matched to a gene. Germline CDR1 and CDR2: LNHNV and YYDKDF (reference sequence). The CDR3 spans 16 residues. The CDR3 DNA reads as TGTGCCACCAGCAGAGCGACTAGCGGGAGGTCGGGTACGCAGTATTTT. It encodes CATSRATSGRSGTQYF.

This clonotype was detected ten times or more. The chain carries TRBV28 and TRBJ1-5, with D unresolved. Germline lookup yields CDR1 MDHEN and CDR2 SYDVKM. The CDR3 covers 13 residues. V gave up 1 base and J gave up 6 bases, with 7 bases separating them. The CDR3 reads CASSLSYTQPQHF. CDR3 nucleotide sequence: TGTGCCAGCAGTTTATCGTATACTCAGCCCCAGCATTTT.

The rearrangement uses TRBV6-2 or TRBV6-3 and TRBJ1-2, with TRBD1 matching 7 bases. Germline loops: CDR1 MNHEY, CDR2 SVGEGT. The CDR3 contains 15 residues. J gave up 1 base and V 4 bases, and 6 bases lay outside the gene matches. CDR3 residues: CASSFRTGHNYGYTF. In DNA, the CDR3 is TGTGCCAGCAGTTTCCGGACAGGACATAACTATGGCTACACCTTC.

Written as DNA, the CDR3 is TGTGCCAGCAGCCCCTTTAAGTTCTCTGGGGCCAACGTCCTGACTTTC. Translating it yields CASSPFKFSGANVLTF. The rearrangement links TRBV11-2 to TRBJ2-6; D is undetermined. The V gene's germline CDR1 is SGHAT and CDR2 FQNNGV. The CDR3 consists of 16 residues. Deletions cut 5 bases from V and 0 bases from J, with 11 bases between.

This clonotype was detected ten times or more. The chain employs TRBV28 and TRBJ1-1; no clear D. The V gene lost 3 bases and the J gene lost 6 bases, with 8 bases spanning the gap. There are 12 residues in the CDR3. CDR1 and CDR2 (germline): MDHEN, SYDVKM. The CDR3 here is CASSFRGAEAFF. Here the CDR3 DNA reads TGTGCCAGCAGTTTTCGAGGTGCTGAAGCTTTCTTT.

This clonotype has ten or more counts. The rearrangement links TRBV7-6 to TRBJ2-7, with D uncertain. V was trimmed by 1 base and J by 4 bases, leaving 11 bases between them. The CDR3 contains 14 residues. Germline V lookup: CDR1 SGHVS, CDR2 FNYEAQ. CDR3 residues: CASSLEDSGYEQYF. DNA of the CDR3: TGTGCCAGCAGCTTAGAAGACTCTGGTTACGAGCAGTACTTC.

Only a few counts were recorded for this clonotype. This sequence may be a read error, since a much larger clone differs from it by one base. The rearrangement uses TRBV12-3 or TRBV12-4 and TRBJ1-1; a weak D match, TRBD1 (5 bases). CDR3 length equals 14 residues. The V end was cut by 3 bases, the J end by 6 bases, with 14 bases between. The CDR3 region is CASSFKQAYSEAFF. The CDR3 bases are TGTGCCAGCAGTTTTAAACAGGCGTACTCTGAAGCTTTCTTT.

This clonotype was recorded many times. The V gene is TRBV7-2, the J gene TRBJ2-7; TRBD2 agrees at 9 bases. Germline CDR1 is SGHTA and CDR2 is FQGNSA. Trimming at V came to 1 base and at J to 7 bases, leaving 8 bases not matched to a gene. CDR3 length equals 15 residues. CDR3 in amino acids: CASSLVSSGMGEQYF. CDR3 DNA sequence: TGTGCCAGCAGCTTAGTGTCTAGCGGGATGGGGGAGCAGTACTTC.

J is TRBJ1-1 and V is TRBV5-1, with D perhaps matching TRBD1 (5 bases). The V and J ends lost 4 bases and 1 base respectively, with 17 bases between them. The CDR3 has 16 amino acids. Germline V gene sequence: CDR1 SGHRS, CDR2 YFSETQ. Here the CDR3 DNA reads TGCGCCAGCAGCCCTGGGGCGGGACGGACGAACACTGAAGCTTTCTTT. Translating it yields CASSPGAGRTNTEAFF.

This clonotype has ten or more counts. This chain links TRBV27 with TRBJ1-5; TRBD1 matches 7 bases. V lost 5 bases and J lost 6; bases outside the gene matches: 7. There are 14 residues in the CDR3. In germline, CDR1 is MNHEY, CDR2 SMNVEV (reference sequence). CDR3 residues: CASSTIGGGQPQHF. Written as DNA, the CDR3 is TGTGCCAGCAGTACCATAGGGGGCGGTCAGCCCCAGCATTTT.

This clonotype was seen at least ten times. This chain links TRBV9 with TRBJ2-5; D gene ambiguous. The V gene's germline CDR1 is SGDLS and CDR2 YYNGEE. The CDR3 totals 10 residues. The V gene lost 10 bases and the J gene lost 5 bases, with 9 bases spanning the gap. In DNA form, the CDR3 reads TGTGCCTGCCATGACGAGACCCAGTACTTC. It is translated as CACHDETQYF.

This clonotype was counted ten times or more. The chain employs TRBV28 and TRBJ2-2; TRBD2 matches 13 bases. Germline V gives CDR1 MDHEN, CDR2 SYDVKM. Unmatched junction bases numbered 9, after V lost 5 bases and J lost 6 bases. The CDR3 has 17 amino acids. The CDR3 region is CASSPFPTSGRSGELFF. The CDR3 coding sequence is TGTGCCAGCAGTCCCTTCCCGACTAGCGGGAGGTCCGGGGAGCTGTTTTTT.

This chain connects TRBV12-3 or TRBV12-4 to TRBJ1-1, with 7 bases aligning to TRBD1. There are 14 residues in the CDR3. Trimming removed 3 bases from V and 1 base from J; junction bases left unmatched: 2. CDR3 coding DNA: TGTGCCAGCAGTTTGGGACAGTCGAACACTGAAGCTTTCTTT. As protein: CASSLGQSNTEAFF.

The rearrangement uses TRBV12-3 or TRBV12-4 and TRBJ1-1, with D tentatively TRBD1 (5 bases). The CDR3 totals 12 residues. V shed 7 bases and J shed 7 bases, with 13 bases lying between them. CDR3 region: CASTSGPGEAFF. CDR3 nucleotides: TGTGCCAGCACCTCGGGGCCGGGTGAAGCTTTCTTT.

This clonotype was counted once. The chain uses TRBV30 and TRBJ1-2, with 7 positions matching TRBD1. V was clipped by 3 bases and J by 2 bases; unmatched bases: 3. CDR1 and CDR2 (germline): GTSNPN, SVGIG (reference sequence). The CDR3 covers 13 residues. CDR3 amino acids: CAWSQGGNYGYTF. For the CDR3, the DNA is TGTGCCTGGAGCCAGGGGGGCAACTATGGCTACACCTTC.

This clonotype came up many times. The chain uses TRBV6-2 or TRBV6-3 and TRBJ2-2, with a possible D match to TRBD2 (5 bases). Trimming shortened V by 8 bases and J by 0 bases, and 13 bases separated the two germline ends. CDR3 length: 15 amino acids. Germline assignment: CDR1 MNHEY and CDR2 SVGEGT. CDR3 sequence: CASSKDWPNTGELFF. As DNA, the CDR3 is TGTGCCAGCTCTAAGGACTGGCCGAACACCGGGGAGCTGTTTTTT.

In its sample, this clonotype was seen many times. This likely comes from a read error, as the CDR3 has no conserved phenylalanine or tryptophan at its end. The chain couples TRBV11-1 to TRBJ1-1, with D uncertain. CDR1 is SGHAT and CDR2 is FQDESV in the germline V gene (reference sequence). V was trimmed by 1 base and J by 1 base, leaving 10 bases between them. This CDR3 region has 15 residues. CDR3 coding DNA: TGTGCCAGCAGCTTAGGGCTATGGGCGAACACTGAAGCTTTCCTT. Protein: CASSLGLWANTEAFL.

This clonotype was recorded at least ten times. The chain recombines TRBV6-1 with TRBJ2-5; D is unresolved. Germline lookup yields CDR1 MNHNS and CDR2 SASEGT. The CDR3 is made up of 12 amino acids. V was shortened by 3 bases and J by 4 bases, with 6 bases between the two germline ends. The CDR3 nucleotides read TGTGCCAGCAGTGACTATGGAGAGACCCAGTACTTC. Translated, it gives CASSDYGETQYF.

This clonotype was found many times. The chain recombines TRBV29-1 with TRBJ2-7, with unresolved D. Trimming left V 0 bases short and J 0 bases short, with 12 bases between. CDR3 length: 15 amino acids. CDR1 is SQVTM, CDR2 ANQGSEA, per germline. CDR3 amino acids: CSVEDPLDASYEQYF. The CDR3 region has the DNA TGCAGCGTTGAAGATCCGCTCGATGCCTCCTACGAGCAGTACTTC.

This clonotype was observed many times. The V and J genes are TRBV27 and TRBJ1-1, with D hard to call. The CDR3 runs to 14 residues. Trimming cost V 10 bases and J 2 bases, with 17 bases left between them. Per the germline V gene, CDR1 is MNHEY and CDR2 is SMNVEV (reference sequence). The CDR3 DNA follows: TGTGCCACTCCGTCTCCCCGCACAAACACTGAAGCTTTCTTT. Translation: CATPSPRTNTEAFF.